The 5 T cell receptor beta chains in this list originate from one sample, sequenced in a study of brain metastases from non-small cell lung cancer. Libraries were prepared by immunoSEQ multiplex PCR; TCRdb keeps only in-frame clonotypes and omits some of them. The sample lists about 4,600 clones, about 88% occurring once. The sequencing input was tissue from a brain metastasis. Receptors originate from a donor aged 40 or older with non-small cell lung cancer.

The chain employs TRBV19 and TRBJ2-3; D might be TRBD1 (6 bases). The CDR3 has 15 amino acids. V lost 3 bases to trimming and J lost 4 bases, with 14 bases between them. Germline CDR1 and CDR2: LNHDA and SQIVND (reference sequence). The CDR3 DNA follows: TGTGCCAGTAGTATCTCCGGGGCAGGGGCAGATACGCAGTATTTT. Its protein product is CASSISGAGADTQYF.

The chain uses TRBV5-1 and TRBJ1-1, with D unresolved. Germline CDR1 SGHRS, CDR2 YFSETQ. This CDR3 is built from 13 residues. Trimming removed 0 bases at V and 4 bases at J, with 7 bases between. The CDR3 sequence is CASSLGLGTEAFF. In nucleotides, the CDR3 is TGCGCCAGCAGCTTGGGTCTAGGCACTGAAGCTTTCTTT.

This clone has more than one count but fewer than ten. The CDR3 nucleotides read TGCGCCAGCAGCCAAGATATGGGACAGATGAGCTCCTACGAGCAGTACTTC. It encodes CASSQDMGQMSSYEQYF. V gene TRBV4-3 combines with J gene TRBJ2-7, with TRBD1 matching over 7 bases. The CDR3 totals 17 residues. Germline CDR1 and CDR2: LGHNA and YSLEER. V gave up 0 bases and J gave up 0 bases; unmatched junction bases: 8.

The rearrangement joins TRBV7-6 to TRBJ2-1; no definite D call. The V gene's germline CDR1 is SGHVS and CDR2 FNYEAQ. The CDR3 covers 14 residues. V was clipped by 3 bases and J by 4 bases, with 10 bases between them. The CDR3 DNA follows: TGTGCCAGCAGCTTGCGGCGAGATTACAATGAGCAGTTCTTC. It translates to CASSLRRDYNEQFF. Filled out from reference TRBV7-6 and TRBJ2-1, the complete variable domain reads GAGVSQSPRYKVTKRGQDVALRCDPISGHVSLYWYRQALGQGPEFLTYFNYEAQQDKSGLPNDRFSAERPEGSISTLTIQRTEQRDSAMYRCASSLRRDYNEQFFGPGTRLTVL.

The chain couples TRBV4-1 to TRBJ1-5, with a weak D call TRBD1 (6 bases). CDR3 size: 16 residues. CDR1 and CDR2 from the germline V gene are MGHRA and YSYEKL. The V end was cut by 3 bases, the J end by 2 bases, with 14 bases between. The CDR3 bases are TGCGCCAGCAGCCACAGAACAGGGTTGGGCAATCAGCCCCAGCATTTT. Amino acids: CASSHRTGLGNQPQHF.